Below are 16 T cell receptor beta chains sequenced from a single sample in a study of CD8 T cells in ankylosing spondylitis. Study-wide results and limits: It appeared that ankylosing spondylitis blood was characterized by a TCR beta motif of several highly homologous variants.

TCRdb independently ran MiXCR on the 5' RACE reads; one entry per CDR3 protein. The data contain about 500,000 distinct CDR3 sequences, roughly an eighth of them singletons. These TCRs' antigens remain unknown. The sample consisted of blood, either unsorted or a sorted T cell fraction (not recorded which). The source is a male donor with ankylosing spondylitis.

A few counts support this clonotype. This chain connects TRBV2 to TRBJ2-7; 11 bases are a match to TRBD2. The CDR3 length is 12 residues. CDR1 is SNHLY and CDR2 is FYNNEI in the germline V gene. In nucleotides, the CDR3 is TGTGCGACTAGCGGGGAGACCTACGAGCAGTACTTC. Amino acids: CATSGETYEQYF.

This clonotype was seen only a few times. This chain links TRBV28 with TRBJ2-7; maybe TRBD1 (5 bases). Germline V lookup: CDR1 MDHEN, CDR2 SYDVKM. CDR3 length equals 12 residues. The V and J ends lost 6 bases and 3 bases respectively, with 9 bases between them. This CDR3 reads CASSDTGYEQYV. In DNA form, the CDR3 reads TGTGCCAGCAGCGATACAGGCTACGAGCAGTACGTC.

The V and J genes are TRBV19 and TRBJ2-3, with TRBD1 matching over 7 bases. Germline-derived CDR1 and CDR2 are LNHDA and SQIVND (reference sequence). The CDR3 covers 11 residues. Losses at the gene ends were 3 bases for V and 10 bases for J; bases not matched to a gene: 1. The CDR3: CASSIQGAQYF. As DNA, the CDR3 is TGTGCCAGTAGTATCCAGGGGGCGCAGTATTTT.

This clonotype came up many times. The chain carries TRBV7-9 and TRBJ1-6, with a possible D match to TRBD1 (5 bases). Germline V lookup: CDR1 SEHNR, CDR2 FQNEAQ (reference sequence). V lost 6 bases and J 9 bases, leaving 12 bases between the germline ends. The CDR3 sequence is 13 residues long. The DNA for the CDR3 is TGTGCCAGCAGGAAAGGGGCGACTTCACCCCTCCACTTT. Translating it yields CASRKGATSPLHF. Filled out from reference TRBV7-9 and TRBJ1-6, the complete variable domain reads DTGVSQNPRHKITKRGQNVTFRCDPISEHNRLYWYRQTLGQGPEFLTYFQNEAQLEKSRLLSDRFSAERPKGSFSTLEIQRTEQGDSAMYLCASRKGATSPLHFGNGTRLTVT.

This clonotype was picked up a small number of times. This chain connects TRBV7-9 to TRBJ2-6; weak D call: TRBD2 (5 bases). CDR1 and CDR2 (germline): SEHNR, FQNEAQ (reference sequence). Trimming stripped 3 bases from V and 0 bases from J, with 12 bases between. The CDR3 has 17 amino acids. CDR3 sequence reads: CASSLAAAPSGANVLTF. CDR3 nucleotide sequence: TGTGCCAGCAGCTTGGCAGCGGCCCCCTCTGGGGCCAACGTCCTGACTTTC.

This clonotype has a handful of counts. This chain links TRBV12-3 or TRBV12-4 with TRBJ1-1; unclear D gene. This CDR3 comprises 13 residues. V was trimmed by 5 bases and J by 6 bases, leaving 13 bases between them. The CDR3 sequence is CASSPALRAEAFF. In DNA, the CDR3 is TGTGCCAGCAGTCCTGCCCTGCGCGCTGAAGCTTTCTTT.

This clonotype was counted at least ten times. The rearrangement uses TRBV5-1 and TRBJ1-4; the match to TRBD1 covers 8 bases. CDR3 length: 13 amino acids. CDR1 SGHRS and CDR2 YFSETQ come from the germline V gene. J lost 8 bases, V lost 0 bases, and 0 bases had no gene match. The CDR3 DNA is TGCGCCAGCAGCTTGGGACAGGGGGAAAAACTGTTTTTT. Translated, it gives CASSLGQGEKLFF.

As for this clonotype: The final CDR3 position lacks the conserved phenylalanine or tryptophan, pointing to a likely read error. The rearrangement uses TRBV11-1 and TRBJ2-1; 10 bases are a match to TRBD2. Germline CDR1 reads SGHAT; CDR2 reads FQDESV (reference sequence). Trimming removed 5 bases from V and 0 bases from J; junction bases left unmatched: 10. There are 18 residues in the CDR3. CDR3 nucleotide sequence: TGTGCCAGCAGCCAGCCAGCGGGAGGGTCCTTCTCCTACAATGAGCAGTTCCTC. It is translated as CASSQPAGGSFSYNEQFL.

This clonotype has a handful of counts. CDR3 residues: CSAIPGTSPQDTQYF. The CDR3 coding sequence is TGCAGTGCTATACCTGGGACTTCCCCCCAAGATACGCAGTATTTT. The gene calls are TRBV20-1 and TRBJ2-3; D possibly corresponds to TRBD2 (6 bases). The CDR3 totals 15 residues. CDR1 and CDR2 from the germline V gene are DFQATT and SNEGSKA (reference sequence). Trimming pared 4 bases from V and 5 bases from J, leaving 19 bases between.

V is TRBV29-1 and J is TRBJ2-1; 8 bases align to TRBD2. The CDR3 loop spans 14 amino acids. In germline, CDR1 is SQVTM, CDR2 ANQGSEA. Germline trimming cut 4 bases from V and 4 bases from J; bases unmatched to any gene: 6. Here the CDR3 DNA reads TGCAGCGTTGGTACTAGCGGAGGATACAATGAGCAGTTCTTC. Its protein is CSVGTSGGYNEQFF.

The V gene is TRBV12-3 or TRBV12-4, the J gene TRBJ1-2, with a possible D match to TRBD1 (5 bases). The CDR3 is 14 residues long. V dropped 1 base and J dropped 4 bases, with 10 bases sitting between them. This CDR3 reads CASSLGATAYGYTF. The CDR3 coding sequence is TGTGCCAGCAGTTTAGGGGCGACAGCCTATGGCTACACCTTC.

The chain couples TRBV24-1 to TRBJ1-4; 7 bases fit TRBD1. V was pared by 3 bases and J by 7 bases, with 10 bases of the junction left unmatched. The CDR3 covers 16 residues. Germline V gene data show CDR1 as KGHDR and CDR2 as SFDVKD. The CDR3 DNA sequence: TGTGCCACCAGTGATCCTACAGGGGACGAACGTGAAAAACTGTTTTTT. This translates into CATSDPTGDEREKLFF.

This rearrangement joins TRBV15 to TRBJ2-7; 12 bases line up with TRBD2. Germline V gene data show CDR1 as LNHNV and CDR2 as YYDKDF (reference sequence). This CDR3 spans 15 amino acids. Trimming removed 1 base from V and 3 bases from J; junction bases left unmatched: 1. The CDR3 DNA follows: TGTGCCACCAGCAGAGGACTAGCGGGAGACTACGAGCAGTACTTC. Protein: CATSRGLAGDYEQYF.

This clonotype was recorded at least ten times. The chain couples TRBV12-3 or TRBV12-4 to TRBJ1-4; no clear D gene. Trimming took 5 bases from V and 8 from J, leaving 15 bases between them. The CDR3 spans 14 residues. The CDR3 nucleotides are TGTGCCAGCAGTCCCCGCGCCACTGGCGAAAAACTGTTTTTT. This sequence encodes CASSPRATGEKLFF.

The chain combines TRBV2 with TRBJ2-4; D not resolved. Germline values: CDR1 SNHLY, CDR2 FYNNEI. The CDR3 has 11 residues. Trimming pared 7 bases from V and 2 bases from J, leaving 3 bases between. The CDR3 sequence is CASNPKNIQYF. CDR3 in DNA: TGTGCCAGCAATCCCAAAAACATTCAGTACTTC.

The table lists this clonotype with a few counts. CDR3 DNA sequence: TGTGCCAGCAGTGAAGGTTGGGAAGGGCTGGAGAGGCAGCCCCAGCATTTT. Translated: CASSEGWEGLERQPQHF. The gene calls are TRBV6-1 and TRBJ1-5; D call uncertain. Between the trimmed V and J ends, which lost 1 base and 7 bases, there was a span of 20 bases. From germline, CDR1 is MNHNS and CDR2 SASEGT. CDR3 size: 17 residues.